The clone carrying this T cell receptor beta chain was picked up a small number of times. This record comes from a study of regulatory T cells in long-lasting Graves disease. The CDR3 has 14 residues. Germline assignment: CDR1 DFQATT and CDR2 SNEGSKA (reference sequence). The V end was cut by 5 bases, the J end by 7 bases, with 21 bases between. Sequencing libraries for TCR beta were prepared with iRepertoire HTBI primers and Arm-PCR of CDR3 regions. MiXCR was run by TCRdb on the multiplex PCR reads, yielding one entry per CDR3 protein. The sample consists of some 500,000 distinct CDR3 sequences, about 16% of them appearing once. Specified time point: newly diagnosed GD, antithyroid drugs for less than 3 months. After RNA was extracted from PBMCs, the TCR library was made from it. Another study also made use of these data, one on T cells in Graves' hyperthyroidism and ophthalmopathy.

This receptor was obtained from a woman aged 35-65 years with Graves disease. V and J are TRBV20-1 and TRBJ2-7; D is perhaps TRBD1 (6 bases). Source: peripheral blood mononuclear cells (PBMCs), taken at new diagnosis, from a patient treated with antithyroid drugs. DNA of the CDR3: TGCAGTGCTCAGGGGCACCCGACCTACAATGAGCAGTACTTC. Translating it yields CSAQGHPTYNEQYF.